Detailed here is one T cell receptor beta chain. Its antigen is still unknown. No base-level quality is on record; no much larger clone is a single base apart. Separate from the roughly 650-subject first cohort, the validation cohort of 95 to 150 subjects was the group to which the donors belonged. This sample was taken from a study of cytomegalovirus exposure and HLA in healthy donors (dated by TCRdb to 2015 to 2018). In the study overall: The 700 or so repertoires of the first cohort and the 120 or so validation repertoires were produced on the same platform, according to a later analysis. The study was designed to test whether signatures of past pathogen exposure could be identified by cataloging public T cell receptors. In addition to the first cohort of roughly 700 subjects, a separate validation cohort of approximately 110 different subjects was used. To predict cytomegalovirus infection status, the study combined high-throughput TCR immunosequencing, statistical association of individual TCRs with disease status, and machine learning. Broader findings and caveats from the paper: A later analysis lacked HLA typing for the validation cohort, so it scored co-occurrence in that cohort across all 130 or so repertoires. The study gave a list of around 170 TCR beta chains associated with cytomegalovirus. In a later analysis, TCRs clustered in the first cohort were found to also tend to co-occur in the roughly 120 validation repertoires, with over 90% of cluster scores above 0. Most TCR sequences were observed very rarely across donors, whereas some public TCRs were present in many individuals. Three of the identified cytomegalovirus-associated TCR beta chains were confirmed in vitro to be specific for cytomegalovirus antigens. It was suggested by the authors that the approach could potentially be generalized to other disease states and immunological phenotypes. The classifier was reported to diagnose cytomegalovirus status with high specificity and sensitivity in both the original cohort and the validation cohort.

The method behind the library was the immunoSEQ multiplex PCR assay. As for the authors' bioinformatics: A statistical classification framework was built for diagnosing cytomegalovirus status from the catalog of TCR beta chain sequences. TCRdb's version of the immuneACCESS table is confined to in-frame rearrangements and falls short of the full clone set. An unresolved V gene accounts for under half of the shortfall where checked; the remainder is of unknown origin. For V, J and clone size, that table is used; D and trimming come from the DNA. This sample lists 100,000 to 150,000 clones; about 88% were detected once. In total, the top ten clones hold around 1.2% of the sample. Germline trimming amounts to 3 bases on V and 7 bases on J, with 13 as the count of junction bases outside the gene matches. The germline V gene gives CDR1 as KGHSH and CDR2 as LQKENI. The CDR3, from cysteine to phenylalanine, totals 17 residues. The kept DNA is CDR3 alone, 51 bases in frame from the first base.

Sequencing was performed on PBMCs. The clonotype originates from a young woman in good health and CMV-seronegative. The chain employs TRBV18 and TRBJ1-5, and TRBD1 aligns with 9 junction nucleotides. The nucleotide sequence is given as TGTGCCAGCTCACCCCTTCCAAGGACAGGGGACGAACAGCCCCAGCATTTT. It is translated as CASSPLPRTGDEQPQHF. Supplemented by the reference TRBV18 and TRBJ1-5 proteins around the CDR3, the complete variable domain is NAGVMQNPRHLVRRRGQEARLRCSPMKGHSHVYWYRQLPEEGLKFMVYLQKENIIDESGMPKERFSAEFPKEGPSILRIQQVVRGDSAAYFCASSPLPRTGDEQPQHFGDGTRLSIL.